The sequence of this T cell receptor beta chain was determined in a study of blood T cell repertoires in COVID-19. Study-wide context: Both acute and convalescent COVID-19 samples were obtained from the United States, Italy and Spain. Sources were T cells, B-cell-depleted T cells, or PBMCs; the material itself was cDNA or gDNA.

The protocol was immunoSEQ multiplex PCR, while the TCRdb copy is restricted to in-frame clones and leaves out a portion. The data hold about 210,000 clones, with under 95% observed a single time. The receptor was isolated from a man aged 25 to 40 with acute or convalescent COVID-19. Material for sequencing was peripheral blood.

The CDR3 region is CSVPAQGGKESPLHF. In nucleotides, the CDR3 is TGCAGCGTCCCCGCCCAGGGGGGAAAGGAATCACCCCTCCACTTT. V and J are TRBV29-1 and TRBJ1-6, with 7 bases aligning to TRBD1. With 6 bases clipped from V and 10 bases from J, the junction kept 15 bases outside the gene matches. The CDR3 runs 15 residues. From germline, CDR1 is SQVTM and CDR2 ANQGSEA.